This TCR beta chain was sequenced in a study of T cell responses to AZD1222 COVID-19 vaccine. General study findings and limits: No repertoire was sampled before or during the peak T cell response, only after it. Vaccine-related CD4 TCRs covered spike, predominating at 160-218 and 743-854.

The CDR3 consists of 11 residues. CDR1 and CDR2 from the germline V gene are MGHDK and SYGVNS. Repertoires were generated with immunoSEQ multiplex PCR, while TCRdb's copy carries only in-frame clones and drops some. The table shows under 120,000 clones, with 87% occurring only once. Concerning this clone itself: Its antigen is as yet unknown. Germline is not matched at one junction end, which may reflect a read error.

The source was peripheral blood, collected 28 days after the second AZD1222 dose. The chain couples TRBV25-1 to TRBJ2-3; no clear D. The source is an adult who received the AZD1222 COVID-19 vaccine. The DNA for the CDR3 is TGTGCCAGCAGAAGCATAGATACGCAGTATTTT. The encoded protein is CASRSIDTQYF.